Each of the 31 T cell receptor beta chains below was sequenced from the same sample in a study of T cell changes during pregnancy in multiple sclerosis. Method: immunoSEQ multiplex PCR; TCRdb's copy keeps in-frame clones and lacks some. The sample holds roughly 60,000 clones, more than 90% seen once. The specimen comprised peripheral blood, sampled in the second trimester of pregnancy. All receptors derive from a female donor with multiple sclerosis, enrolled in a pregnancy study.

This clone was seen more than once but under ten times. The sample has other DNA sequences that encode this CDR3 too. The chain's CDR3 is CAWRGQGNTEAFF. The CDR3 DNA reads TGTGCCTGGAGGGGACAGGGGAACACTGAAGCTTTCTTT. The chain couples TRBV30 to TRBJ1-1; TRBD1 aligns across 9 bases. The ends lost 3 bases at V and 1 base at J; junction bases unmatched: 0. This CDR3 has 13 amino acids. Germline V gene sequence: CDR1 GTSNPN, CDR2 SVGIG (reference sequence).

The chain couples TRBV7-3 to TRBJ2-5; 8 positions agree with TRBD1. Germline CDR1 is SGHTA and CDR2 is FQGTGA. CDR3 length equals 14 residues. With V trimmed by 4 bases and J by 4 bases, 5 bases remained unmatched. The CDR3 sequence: CASSSATGAETQYF. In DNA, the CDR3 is TGTGCCAGCAGCTCCGCGACAGGGGCAGAGACCCAGTACTTC.

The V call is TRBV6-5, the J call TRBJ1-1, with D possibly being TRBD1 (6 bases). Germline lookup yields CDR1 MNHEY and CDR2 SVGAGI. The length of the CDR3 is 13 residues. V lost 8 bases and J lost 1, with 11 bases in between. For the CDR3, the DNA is TGTGCCAGCGGTAGGGGGGGGAACACTGAAGCTTTCTTT. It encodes CASGRGGNTEAFF.

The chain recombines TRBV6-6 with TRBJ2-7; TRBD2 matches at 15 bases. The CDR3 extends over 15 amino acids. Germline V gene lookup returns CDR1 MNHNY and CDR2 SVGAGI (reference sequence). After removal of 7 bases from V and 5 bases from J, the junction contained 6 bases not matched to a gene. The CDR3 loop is CASTGTSGRFNEQYF. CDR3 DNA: TGTGCCAGCACCGGGACTAGCGGGAGGTTTAACGAGCAGTACTTC.

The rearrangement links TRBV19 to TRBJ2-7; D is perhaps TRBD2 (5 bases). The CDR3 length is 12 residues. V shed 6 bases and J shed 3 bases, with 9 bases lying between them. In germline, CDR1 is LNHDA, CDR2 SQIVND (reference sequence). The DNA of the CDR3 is TGTGCCAGTAGACCCGACTACTACGAGCAGTACTTC. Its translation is CASRPDYYEQYF.

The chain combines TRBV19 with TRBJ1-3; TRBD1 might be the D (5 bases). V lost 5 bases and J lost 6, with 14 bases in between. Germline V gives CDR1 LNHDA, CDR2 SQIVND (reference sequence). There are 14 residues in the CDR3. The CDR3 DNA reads TGTGCCAGTAGTCCGTCCACAGGAATAAACACCATATATTTT. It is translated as CASSPSTGINTIYF. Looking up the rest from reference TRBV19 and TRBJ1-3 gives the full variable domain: DGGITQSPKYLFRKEGQNVTLSCEQNLNHDAMYWYRQDPGQGLRLIYYSQIVNDFQKGDIAEGYSVSREKKESFPLTVTSAQKNPTAFYLCASSPSTGINTIYFGEGSWLTVV.

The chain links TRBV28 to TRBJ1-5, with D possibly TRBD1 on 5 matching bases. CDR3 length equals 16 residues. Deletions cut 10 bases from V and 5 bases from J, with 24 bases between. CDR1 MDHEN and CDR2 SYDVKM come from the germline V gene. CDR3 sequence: CATSGQGYGLDQPQHF. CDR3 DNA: TGTGCCACCAGCGGTCAGGGCTATGGTTTGGATCAGCCCCAGCATTTT.

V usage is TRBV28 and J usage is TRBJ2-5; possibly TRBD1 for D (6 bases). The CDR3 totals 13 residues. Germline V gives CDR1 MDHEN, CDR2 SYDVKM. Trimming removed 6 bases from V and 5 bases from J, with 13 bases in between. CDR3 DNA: TGTGCCAGCAGATCACAGGGAGTGGAGACCCAGTACTTC. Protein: CASRSQGVETQYF. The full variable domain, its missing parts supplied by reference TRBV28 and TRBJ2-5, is DVKVTQSSRYLVKRTGEKVFLECVQDMDHENMFWYRQDPGLGLRLIYFSYDVKMKEKGDIPEGYSVSREKKERFSLILESASTNQTSMYLCASRSQGVETQYFGPGTRLLVL.

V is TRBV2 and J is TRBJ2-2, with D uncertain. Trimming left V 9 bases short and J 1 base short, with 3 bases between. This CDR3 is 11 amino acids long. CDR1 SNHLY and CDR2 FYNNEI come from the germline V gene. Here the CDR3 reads CASQNTGELFF. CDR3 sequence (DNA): TGTGCCAGTCAGAACACCGGGGAGCTGTTTTTT.

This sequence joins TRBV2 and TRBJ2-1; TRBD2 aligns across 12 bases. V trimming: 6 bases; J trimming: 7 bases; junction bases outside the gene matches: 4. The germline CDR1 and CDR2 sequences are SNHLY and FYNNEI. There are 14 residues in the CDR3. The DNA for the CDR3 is TGTGCCAGCAGGACTAGCGGGGGAAGGAATGAGCAGTTCTTC. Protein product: CASRTSGGRNEQFF. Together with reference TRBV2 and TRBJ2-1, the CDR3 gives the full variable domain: EPEVTQTPSHQVTQMGQEVILRCVPISNHLYFYWYRQILGQKVEFLVSFYNNEISEKSEIFDDQFSVERPDGSNFTLKIRSTKLEDSAMYFCASRTSGGRNEQFFGPGTRLTVL.

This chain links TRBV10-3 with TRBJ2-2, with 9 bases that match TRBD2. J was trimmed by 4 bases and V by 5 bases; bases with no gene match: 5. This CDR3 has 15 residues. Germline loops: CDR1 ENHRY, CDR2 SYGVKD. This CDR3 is CAISRLAEPTGELFF. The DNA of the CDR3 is TGTGCCATCAGTAGACTAGCGGAACCCACCGGGGAGCTGTTTTTT.

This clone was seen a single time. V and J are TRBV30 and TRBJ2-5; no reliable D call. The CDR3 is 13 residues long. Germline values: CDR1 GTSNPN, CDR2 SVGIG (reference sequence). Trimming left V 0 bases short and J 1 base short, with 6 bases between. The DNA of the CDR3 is TGTGCCTGGAGTGTGAACAGCCAAGAGACCCAGTACTTC. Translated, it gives CAWSVNSQETQYF.

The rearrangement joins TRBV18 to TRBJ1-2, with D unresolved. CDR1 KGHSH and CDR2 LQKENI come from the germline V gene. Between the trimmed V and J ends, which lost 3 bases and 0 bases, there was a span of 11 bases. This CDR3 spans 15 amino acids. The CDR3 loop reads CASSPAGSSNYGYTF. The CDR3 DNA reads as TGTGCCAGCTCACCCGCCGGGTCCTCTAACTATGGCTACACCTTC.

The CDR3 DNA sequence: TGTGCCAGCAGTTACTTGAACCATCAGGCCCAGTACTTC. Its protein product is CASSYLNHQAQYF. The chain carries TRBV6-6 and TRBJ2-5, with no clear D. The CDR3 runs to 13 residues. Trimming shortened V by 1 base and J by 9 bases, and 12 bases separated the two germline ends. The germline gives CDR1 MNHNY, CDR2 SVGAGI (reference sequence).

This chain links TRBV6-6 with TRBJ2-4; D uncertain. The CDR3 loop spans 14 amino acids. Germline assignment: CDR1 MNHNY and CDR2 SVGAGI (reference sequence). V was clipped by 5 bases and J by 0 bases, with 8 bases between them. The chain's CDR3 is CASSTDKAKNIQYF. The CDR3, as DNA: TGTGCCAGCAGTACCGACAAAGCCAAAAACATTCAGTACTTC.

The CDR3: CASSPMGSGAYNEQFF. The CDR3 DNA is TGTGCCAGCAGTCCGATGGGGAGCGGGGCTTACAATGAGCAGTTCTTC. The chain joins TRBV27 to TRBJ2-1; 7 nucleotides match TRBD2. The CDR3 length is 16 residues. Trimming at V came to 5 bases and at J to 4 bases, leaving 11 bases not matched to a gene. CDR1 is MNHEY and CDR2 is SMNVEV in the germline V gene (reference sequence).

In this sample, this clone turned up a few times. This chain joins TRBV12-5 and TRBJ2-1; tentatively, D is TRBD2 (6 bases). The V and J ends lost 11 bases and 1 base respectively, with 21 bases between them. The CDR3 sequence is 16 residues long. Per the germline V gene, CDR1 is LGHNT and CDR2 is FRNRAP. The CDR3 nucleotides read TGTGCTTCATCTCAGAGAACGGGACTTTCCTACAATGAGCAGTTCTTC. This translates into CASSQRTGLSYNEQFF.

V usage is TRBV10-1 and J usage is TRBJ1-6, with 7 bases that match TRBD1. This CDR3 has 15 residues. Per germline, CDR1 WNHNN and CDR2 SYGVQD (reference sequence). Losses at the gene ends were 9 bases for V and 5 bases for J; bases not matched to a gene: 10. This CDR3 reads CASRGGTADNSPLHF. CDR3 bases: TGCGCCAGTAGAGGAGGGACAGCCGATAATTCACCCCTCCACTTT.

As DNA, the CDR3 is TGTGCCAGCAGGCCGACAGGGCGCAATCAGCCCCAGCATTTT. This gives the protein CASRPTGRNQPQHF. The chain is built from TRBV6-5 and TRBJ1-5; TRBD1 matches 7 bases. Germline V gives CDR1 MNHEY, CDR2 SVGAGI. The CDR3 is made up of 14 amino acids. The V and J ends lost 6 bases and 2 bases, in that order; junction bases with no gene match: 4.

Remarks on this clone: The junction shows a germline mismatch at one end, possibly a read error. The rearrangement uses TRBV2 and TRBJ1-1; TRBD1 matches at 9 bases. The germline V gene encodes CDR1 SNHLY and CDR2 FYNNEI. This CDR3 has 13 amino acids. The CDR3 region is CASSRRSGQGALF. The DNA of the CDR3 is TGTGCCAGCAGCCGACGGTCGGGACAGGGAGCTCTCTTT.

The CDR3 loop reads CASSPSGWSTEAFF. CDR3 nucleotide sequence: TGTGCCAGTAGTCCCTCGGGGTGGAGCACTGAAGCTTTCTTT. The rearrangement uses TRBV19 and TRBJ1-1; D is unresolved. The germline V and J ends were trimmed by 5 bases and 4 bases, with 14 bases remaining between them. CDR3 length: 14 residues. Per the germline V gene, CDR1 is LNHDA and CDR2 is SQIVND (reference sequence).

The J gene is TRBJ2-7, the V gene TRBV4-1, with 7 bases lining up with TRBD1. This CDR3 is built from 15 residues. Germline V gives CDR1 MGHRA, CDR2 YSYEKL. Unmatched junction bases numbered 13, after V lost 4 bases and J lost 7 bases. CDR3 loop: CASSLRQGAWGEQYF. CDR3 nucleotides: TGCGCCAGCAGCCTTAGACAGGGTGCCTGGGGAGAGCAGTACTTC.

CDR3 residues: CAWGEGRKEAFF. CDR3 DNA sequence: TGTGCCTGGGGGGAGGGACGTAAAGAAGCTTTCTTT. The chain carries TRBV30 and TRBJ1-1; TRBD1 might be the D (5 bases). This CDR3 comprises 12 residues. The germline gives CDR1 GTSNPN, CDR2 SVGIG (reference sequence). With 5 bases removed from V and 8 bases from J, the gap between germline ends came to 15 bases.

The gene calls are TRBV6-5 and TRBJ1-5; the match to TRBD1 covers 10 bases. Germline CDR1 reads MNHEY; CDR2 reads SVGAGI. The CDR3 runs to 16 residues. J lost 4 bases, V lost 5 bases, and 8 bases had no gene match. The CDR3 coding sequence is TGTGCCAGCAGTAACTTGGGACAGGGGAGAAATCAGCCCCAGCATTTT. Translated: CASSNLGQGRNQPQHF.

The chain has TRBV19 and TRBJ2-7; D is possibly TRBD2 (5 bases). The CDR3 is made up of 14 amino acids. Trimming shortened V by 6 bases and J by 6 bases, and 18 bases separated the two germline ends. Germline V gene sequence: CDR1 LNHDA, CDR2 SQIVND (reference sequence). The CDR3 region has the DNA TGTGCCAGTAGCACGGGATCACTTCTGCTCGAGCAGTACTTC. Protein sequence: CASSTGSLLLEQYF.

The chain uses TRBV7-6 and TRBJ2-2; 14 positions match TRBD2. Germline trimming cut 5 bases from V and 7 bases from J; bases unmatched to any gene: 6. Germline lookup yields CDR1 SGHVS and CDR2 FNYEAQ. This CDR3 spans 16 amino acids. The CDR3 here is CASSPGTSGRNGELFF. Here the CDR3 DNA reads TGTGCCAGCAGCCCCGGGACTAGCGGGAGAAACGGGGAGCTGTTTTTT. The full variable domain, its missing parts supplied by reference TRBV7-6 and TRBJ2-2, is GAGVSQSPRYKVTKRGQDVALRCDPISGHVSLYWYRQALGQGPEFLTYFNYEAQQDKSGLPNDRFSAERPEGSISTLTIQRTEQRDSAMYRCASSPGTSGRNGELFFGEGSRLTVL.

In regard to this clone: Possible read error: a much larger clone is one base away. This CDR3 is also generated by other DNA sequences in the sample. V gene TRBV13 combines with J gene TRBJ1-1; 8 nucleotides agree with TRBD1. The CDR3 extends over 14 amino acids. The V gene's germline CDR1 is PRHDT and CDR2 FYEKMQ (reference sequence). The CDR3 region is CASRWYETGAEAFF. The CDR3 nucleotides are TGTGCCAGCAGATGGTATGAGACAGGGGCTGAAGCCTTCTTT.

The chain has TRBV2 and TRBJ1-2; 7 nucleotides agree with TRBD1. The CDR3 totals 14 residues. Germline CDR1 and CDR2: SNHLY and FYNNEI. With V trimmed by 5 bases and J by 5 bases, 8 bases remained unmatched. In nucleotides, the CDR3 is TGTGCCAGCAGTATAACGACAGGGAGGTATGGCTACACCTTC. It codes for CASSITTGRYGYTF.

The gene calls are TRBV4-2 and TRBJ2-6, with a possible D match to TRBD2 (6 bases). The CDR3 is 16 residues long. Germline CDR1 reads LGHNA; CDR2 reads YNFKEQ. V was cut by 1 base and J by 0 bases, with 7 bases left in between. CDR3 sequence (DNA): TGTGCCAGCAGCCAAGCGGGAGACTCTGGGGCCAACGTCCTGACTTTC. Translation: CASSQAGDSGANVLTF.

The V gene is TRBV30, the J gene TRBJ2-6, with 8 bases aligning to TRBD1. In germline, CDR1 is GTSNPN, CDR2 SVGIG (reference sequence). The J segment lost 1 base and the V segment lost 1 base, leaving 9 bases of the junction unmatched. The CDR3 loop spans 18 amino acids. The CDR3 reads CAWSGLGQETSGANVLTF. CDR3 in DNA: TGTGCCTGGAGTGGGCTGGGACAGGAGACTTCTGGGGCCAACGTCCTGACTTTC.

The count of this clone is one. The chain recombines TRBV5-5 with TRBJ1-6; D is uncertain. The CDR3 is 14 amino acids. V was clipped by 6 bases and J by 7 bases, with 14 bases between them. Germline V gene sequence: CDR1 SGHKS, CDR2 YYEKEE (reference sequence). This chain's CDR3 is CASTSQSENSPLHF. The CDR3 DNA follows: TGTGCCAGCACCTCCCAATCCGAGAATTCACCCCTCCACTTT.